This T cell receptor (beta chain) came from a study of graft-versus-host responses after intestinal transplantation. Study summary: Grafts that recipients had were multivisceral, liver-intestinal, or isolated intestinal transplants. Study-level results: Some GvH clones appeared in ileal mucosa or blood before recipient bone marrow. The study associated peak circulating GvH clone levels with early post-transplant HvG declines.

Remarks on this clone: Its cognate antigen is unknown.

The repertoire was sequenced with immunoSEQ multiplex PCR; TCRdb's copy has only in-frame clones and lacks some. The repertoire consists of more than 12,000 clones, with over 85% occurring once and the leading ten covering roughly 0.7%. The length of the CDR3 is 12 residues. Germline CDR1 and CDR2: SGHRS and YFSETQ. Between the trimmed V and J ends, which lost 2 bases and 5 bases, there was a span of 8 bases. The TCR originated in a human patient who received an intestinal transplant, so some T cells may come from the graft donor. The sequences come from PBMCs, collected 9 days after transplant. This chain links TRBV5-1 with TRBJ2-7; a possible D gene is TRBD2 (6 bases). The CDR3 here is CASSFGGDEQYF. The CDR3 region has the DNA TGCGCCAGCAGCTTTGGAGGGGACGAGCAGTACTTC.